This T cell receptor (beta chain) was recorded in a study of blood T cell repertoires in COVID-19. The Seattle patients, enrolled during active infection, were followed longitudinally. Original processing methods: Researchers report that nucleated cell counts were estimated from reference gene primer amplification. Sequencing was performed with immunoSEQ multiplex PCR; in TCRdb, only in-frame clones are kept and a portion is missing. The V and J calls and the clone size are those of that table, but D and trimming were determined from the DNA. The repertoire consists of 350,000 to 400,000 clones, with approximately 86% occurring once and the leading ten covering around 7.4%. Per germline, CDR1 SGHDT and CDR2 YYEEEE. J lost 3 bases, V lost 7 bases, and 3 bases had no gene match. This CDR3 region has 13 residues.

The V call is TRBV5-6, the J call TRBJ2-2; 7 bases line up with TRBD1. The sequenced sample was peripheral blood. The sequence derives from a woman aged 60-70 years with COVID-19, enrolled during active disease. This CDR3 reads CASRGQYTGELFF. The CDR3 region has the DNA TGTGCCAGCCGGGGACAGTACACCGGGGAGCTGTTTTTT.